The 25 T cell receptor beta chains below were found in one sample sequenced in a study of blood T cell repertoires in COVID-19. Using immunoSEQ multiplex PCR, the repertoire was profiled, and TCRdb retains in-frame clones only, with some absent. The table has around 260,000 clones, around four fifths seen once. Sequencing was done on a sample of peripheral blood. These receptors came from a man between 60 and 75 years old with acute or convalescent COVID-19.

The V call is TRBV5-1, the J call TRBJ1-2; D is possibly TRBD1 (6 bases). Trimming took off 7 bases at V and 8 bases at J, with 21 bases between the two ends. From germline, CDR1 is SGHRS and CDR2 YFSETQ. The CDR3 is made up of 14 amino acids. The CDR3 spells CASGYRTAPGGYTF. In DNA form, the CDR3 reads TGCGCCAGCGGCTACCGGACAGCCCCGGGCGGCTACACCTTC.

The chain is built from TRBV13 and TRBJ1-3, with TRBD1 matching over 8 bases. The CDR3 is made up of 13 amino acids. Per germline, CDR1 PRHDT and CDR2 FYEKMQ (reference sequence). Trimming took 10 bases from V and 3 from J; bases not matched to a gene: 5. DNA for the CDR3: TGTGCCACCACAGGGGGTTATGGAAACACCATATATTTT. The encoded protein is CATTGGYGNTIYF.

This clone was observed a few times. V gene TRBV7-6 combines with J gene TRBJ2-7; TRBD1 aligns across 9 bases. The CDR3 is made up of 14 amino acids. Per germline, CDR1 SGHVS and CDR2 FNYEAQ. V shed 1 base and J 8 bases; nucleotides not matched to a gene: 6. CDR3 bases: TGTGCCAGCAGCTTAGGACAGGGGGGGAATCAGCAGTACTTC. Its protein product is CASSLGQGGNQQYF.

The rearrangement links TRBV18 to TRBJ1-4; maybe TRBD1 (6 bases). Trimming cost V 2 bases and J 5 bases, with 12 bases left between them. Germline CDR1 KGHSH, CDR2 LQKENI. The CDR3 runs to 15 residues. The CDR3 DNA sequence: TGTGCCAGCTCACCAGACAGGCAGTCCAATGAAAAACTGTTTTTT. The encoded protein is CASSPDRQSNEKLFF.

This clone was picked up one time. V usage is TRBV3-1 (or the pseudogene TRBV3-2) and J usage is TRBJ1-3; D is unclear. The CDR3 spans 14 residues. Germline loops: CDR1 LGHDT, CDR2 YNNKEL (reference sequence). Trimming took 2 bases from V and 0 from J, leaving 5 bases between them. CDR3 bases: TGTGCCAGCAGCCAACGGAGCTCTGGAAACACCATATATTTT. Protein: CASSQRSSGNTIYF.

J is TRBJ1-2 and V is TRBV18; 11 bases match TRBD1. Trimming cost V 4 bases and J 4 bases; bases outside gene matches: 5. Germline V gives CDR1 KGHSH, CDR2 LQKENI. CDR3 length: 15 residues. The CDR3 loop reads CASSRGQGDLYGYTF. The DNA of the CDR3 is TGTGCCAGCTCACGGGGACAGGGGGATCTCTATGGCTACACCTTC.

The chain is built from TRBV11-3 and TRBJ2-7, with TRBD1 matching over 9 bases. The J segment lost 6 bases and the V segment lost 6 bases, leaving 6 bases of the junction unmatched. The germline CDR1 and CDR2 sequences are SGHNT and YENEEA. There are 13 residues in the CDR3. The CDR3 reads CASSRTGGGEQYF. CDR3 DNA sequence: TGTGCCAGCAGTCGTACAGGGGGCGGCGAGCAGTACTTC.

The chain recombines TRBV5-1 with TRBJ2-1; perhaps TRBD1 as D (6 bases). Germline lookup yields CDR1 SGHRS and CDR2 YFSETQ. Trimming cost V 0 bases and J 0 bases, with 7 bases left between them. The CDR3 contains 15 residues. The CDR3 DNA reads TGCGCCAGCAGCTTGGGGGGGCTCTCCTACAATGAGCAGTTCTTC. Amino acid sequence: CASSLGGLSYNEQFF. Variable domain in full (rest from reference TRBV5-1 and TRBJ2-1): KAGVTQTPRYLIKTRGQQVTLSCSPISGHRSVSWYQQTPGQGLQFLFEYFSETQRNKGNFPGRFSGRQFSNSRSEMNVSTLELGDSALYLCASSLGGLSYNEQFFGPGTRLTVL.

The genes are TRBV6-2 or TRBV6-3 and TRBJ1-1; unclear D gene. Trimming shortened V by 0 bases and J by 3 bases, and 8 bases separated the two germline ends. This CDR3 comprises 14 residues. Germline CDR1 is MNHEY and CDR2 is SVGEGT. CDR3 loop: CASSYSGRDTEAFF. CDR3 nucleotides: TGTGCCAGCAGTTACTCAGGGAGGGACACTGAAGCTTTCTTT.

The genes are TRBV19 and TRBJ2-1; possible D gene TRBD1, 6 bases. Trimming stripped 10 bases from V and 5 bases from J, with 12 bases between. Germline lookup yields CDR1 LNHDA and CDR2 SQIVND (reference sequence). CDR3 length: 12 residues. The CDR3 DNA follows: TGTGCCACCGCAGGGGCTAACAATGAGCAGTTCTTC. It translates to CATAGANNEQFF. Supplemented by reference TRBV19 and TRBJ2-1, the full variable domain reads DGGITQSPKYLFRKEGQNVTLSCEQNLNHDAMYWYRQDPGQGLRLIYYSQIVNDFQKGDIAEGYSVSREKKESFPLTVTSAQKNPTAFYLCATAGANNEQFFGPGTRLTVL.

The CDR3 DNA sequence: TGTGCCAGCAGCTTGTTCCTAGCGGGGGGAGTCACAGATACGCAGTATTTT. Its protein product is CASSLFLAGGVTDTQYF. V and J are TRBV5-6 and TRBJ2-3; 11 nucleotides align to TRBD2. Germline CDR1 is SGHDT and CDR2 is YYEEEE. J was trimmed by 2 bases and V by 1 base; bases with no gene match: 6. The CDR3 is made up of 17 amino acids.

In nucleotides, the CDR3 is TGTGCCACCAGCAGAGAAACCCCCGGGACAGGGGGCAGAGAGCAGTACTTC. It is translated as CATSRETPGTGGREQYF. The chain uses TRBV15 and TRBJ2-7; 12 bases are a match to TRBD1. Germline V gene sequence: CDR1 LNHNV, CDR2 YYDKDF (reference sequence). Trimming at V came to 0 bases and at J to 7 bases, leaving 10 bases not matched to a gene. CDR3 size: 17 residues. The full variable domain, completed using reference TRBV15 and TRBJ2-7, is DAMVIQNPRYQVTQFGKPVTLSCSQTLNHNVMYWYQQKSSQAPKLLFHYYDKDFNNEADTPDNFQSRRPNTSFCFLDIRSPGLGDTAMYLCATSRETPGTGGREQYFGPGTRLTVT.

This sequence joins TRBV7-2 and TRBJ2-3, with 10 nucleotides matching TRBD1. From germline, CDR1 is SGHTA and CDR2 FQGNSA. Trimming removed 5 bases from V and 3 bases from J; junction bases left unmatched: 5. CDR3 length: 15 residues. CDR3 nucleotide sequence: TGTGCCAGCAGCCGTGACAGGGGGCGAACAGATACGCAGTATTTT. This gives the protein CASSRDRGRTDTQYF.

This sequence joins TRBV10-1 and TRBJ2-2; D may be TRBD2 (6 bases). V lost 11 bases and J 6 bases, leaving 10 bases between the germline ends. Germline assignment: CDR1 WNHNN and CDR2 SYGVQD (reference sequence). CDR3 length equals 11 residues. CDR3 sequence reads: CASGDPGELFF. DNA of the CDR3: TGCGCCTCGGGGGATCCCGGGGAGCTGTTTTTT.

The CDR3 sequence is CASSGGLIQETQYF. The CDR3 nucleotides are TGTGCCAGCAGCGGGGGACTGATCCAAGAGACCCAGTACTTC. This rearrangement joins TRBV9 to TRBJ2-5; D perhaps matches TRBD2 (6 bases). The CDR3 length is 14 residues. CDR1 is SGDLS, CDR2 YYNGEE, per germline. Between the trimmed V and J ends, which lost 3 bases and 1 base, there was a span of 10 bases.

The gene calls are TRBV29-1 and TRBJ2-3; 7 nucleotides match TRBD2. The trim removed 5 bases at V and 2 bases at J, leaving 4 bases unmatched. Germline assignment: CDR1 SQVTM and CDR2 ANQGSEA. CDR3 size: 13 residues. Written as DNA, the CDR3 is TGCAGCGTTCGGACTAGACTCACAGATACGCAGTATTTT. This encodes CSVRTRLTDTQYF.

This sequence joins TRBV5-4 and TRBJ2-2; no clear D gene. There are 16 residues in the CDR3. The germline CDR1 and CDR2 sequences are SGHNT and YYREEE (reference sequence). Between the trimmed V and J ends, which lost 4 bases and 5 bases, there was a span of 18 bases. The CDR3 spells CASSIGTRSRTGELFF. CDR3 nucleotide sequence: TGTGCCAGCAGCATTGGTACTCGAAGTCGGACCGGGGAGCTGTTTTTT. The full variable domain, its missing parts supplied by reference TRBV5-4 and TRBJ2-2, is ETGVTQSPTHLIKTRGQQVTLRCSSQSGHNTVSWYQQALGQGPQFIFQYYREEENGRGNFPPRFSGLQFPNYSSELNVNALELDDSALYLCASSIGTRSRTGELFFGEGSRLTVL.

This chain links TRBV13 with TRBJ2-1; possible D gene TRBD2, 7 bases. The length of the CDR3 is 16 residues. Germline V lookup: CDR1 PRHDT, CDR2 FYEKMQ (reference sequence). The V gene lost 5 bases and the J gene lost 1 base, with 15 bases spanning the gap. CDR3 DNA sequence: TGTGCCAGCAGCCGACCGGGGGGCTCTTCCTACAATGAGCAGTTCTTC. It specifies CASSRPGGSSYNEQFF.

The genes are TRBV6-2 or TRBV6-3 and TRBJ2-7; perhaps TRBD1 as D (6 bases). The CDR3 totals 17 residues. With 0 bases removed from V and 0 bases from J, the gap between germline ends came to 15 bases. Germline V gives CDR1 MNHEY, CDR2 SVGEGT. This CDR3 is CASSYSISGQFSYEQYF. CDR3 DNA: TGTGCCAGCAGTTACTCTATTTCCGGACAGTTCTCCTACGAGCAGTACTTC.

The chain uses TRBV20-1 and TRBJ1-2; 7 bases line up with TRBD1. Losses at the gene ends were 6 bases for V and 7 bases for J; bases not matched to a gene: 5. This CDR3 comprises 11 residues. Per germline, CDR1 DFQATT and CDR2 SNEGSKA (reference sequence). The CDR3 nucleotides are TGCAGTGCAACCAGGGGGACTGGCTACACCTTC. Its translation is CSATRGTGYTF.

The chain carries TRBV9 and TRBJ2-6, with 9 bases aligning to TRBD1. The trim removed 4 bases at V and 4 bases at J, leaving 15 bases unmatched. The CDR3 covers 19 residues. Germline CDR1 is SGDLS and CDR2 is YYNGEE. CDR3 DNA sequence: TGTGCCAGCAGCTATCGATCCGGGACAGGGTCCCCCGGGGCCAACGTCCTGACTTTC. Its protein is CASSYRSGTGSPGANVLTF.

This sequence joins TRBV12-5 and TRBJ1-1; 8 nucleotides agree with TRBD1. There are 16 residues in the CDR3. Germline CDR1 and CDR2: LGHNT and FRNRAP. V gave up 0 bases and J gave up 6 bases; unmatched junction bases: 9. The CDR3 DNA reads as TGTGCTAGTGGTTTGGTCCTGATGCAGGGGGCGCCTGAAGCTTTCTTT. This gives the protein CASGLVLMQGAPEAFF.

The chain uses TRBV29-1 and TRBJ2-3, with a weak D call TRBD2 (5 bases). The length of the CDR3 is 13 residues. Trimming removed 4 bases at V and 6 bases at J, with 14 bases between. The V gene's germline CDR1 is SQVTM and CDR2 ANQGSEA. CDR3 sequence: CSVGGVAWDTQYF. DNA for the CDR3: TGCAGCGTTGGTGGGGTAGCGTGGGATACGCAGTATTTT.

The J gene is TRBJ2-2, the V gene TRBV28; maybe TRBD2 (7 bases). V gave up 3 bases and J gave up 7 bases, with 12 bases separating them. The CDR3 sequence is 14 residues long. Germline lookup yields CDR1 MDHEN and CDR2 SYDVKM. The CDR3 reads CASSFRGAGGELFF. The CDR3 DNA follows: TGTGCCAGCAGTTTTCGGGGGGCGGGCGGGGAGCTGTTTTTT. The whole variable domain, filled in from reference TRBV28 and TRBJ2-2, reads DVKVTQSSRYLVKRTGEKVFLECVQDMDHENMFWYRQDPGLGLRLIYFSYDVKMKEKGDIPEGYSVSREKKERFSLILESASTNQTSMYLCASSFRGAGGELFFGEGSRLTVL.

V usage is TRBV6-1 and J usage is TRBJ2-1; D may be TRBD1 (6 bases). Between the trimmed V and J ends, which lost 1 base and 16 bases, there was a span of 17 bases. CDR3 size: 13 residues. Germline lookup yields CDR1 MNHNS and CDR2 SASEGT. The chain's CDR3 is CASSEVLGARVFF. In nucleotides, the CDR3 is TGTGCCAGCAGTGAAGTACTGGGGGCGAGGGTTTTCTTC.